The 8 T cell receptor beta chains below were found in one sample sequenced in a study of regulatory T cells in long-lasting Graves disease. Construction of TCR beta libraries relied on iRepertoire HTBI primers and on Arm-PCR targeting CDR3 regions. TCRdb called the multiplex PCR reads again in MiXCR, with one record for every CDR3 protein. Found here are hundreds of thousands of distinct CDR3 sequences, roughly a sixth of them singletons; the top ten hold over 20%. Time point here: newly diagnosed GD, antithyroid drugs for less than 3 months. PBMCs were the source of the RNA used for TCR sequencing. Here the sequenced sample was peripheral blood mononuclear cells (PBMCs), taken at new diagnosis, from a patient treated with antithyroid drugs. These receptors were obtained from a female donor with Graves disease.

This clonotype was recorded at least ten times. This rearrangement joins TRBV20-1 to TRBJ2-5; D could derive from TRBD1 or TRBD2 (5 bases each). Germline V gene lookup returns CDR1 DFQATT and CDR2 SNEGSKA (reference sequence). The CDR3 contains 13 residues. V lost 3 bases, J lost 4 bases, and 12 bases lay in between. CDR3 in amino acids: CSASRGTGETQYF. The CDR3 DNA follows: TGCAGTGCTAGTAGAGGGACGGGAGAGACCCAGTACTTC.

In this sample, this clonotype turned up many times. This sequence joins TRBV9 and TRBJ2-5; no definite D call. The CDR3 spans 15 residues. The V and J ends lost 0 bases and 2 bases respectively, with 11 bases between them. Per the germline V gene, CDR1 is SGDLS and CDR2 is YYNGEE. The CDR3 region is CASSVGVSNQETQYF. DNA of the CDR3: TGTGCCAGCAGCGTAGGTGTGTCAAATCAAGAGACCCAGTACTTC.

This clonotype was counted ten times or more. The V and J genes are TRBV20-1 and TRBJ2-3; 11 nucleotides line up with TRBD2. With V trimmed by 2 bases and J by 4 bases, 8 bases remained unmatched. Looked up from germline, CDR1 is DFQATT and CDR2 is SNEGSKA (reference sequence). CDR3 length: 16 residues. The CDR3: CSARYLAGGGADTQYF. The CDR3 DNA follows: TGCAGTGCTAGATATCTAGCGGGGGGTGGGGCAGATACGCAGTATTTT.

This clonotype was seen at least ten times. The chain's CDR3 is CSASRREFVSTNEKLFF. The CDR3 DNA reads TGCAGTGCTAGTCGCAGGGAATTCGTGTCAACTAATGAAAAACTGTTTTTT. V is TRBV20-1 and J is TRBJ1-4; tentatively, D is TRBD1 (5 bases). V lost 3 bases and J lost 0, with 17 bases in between. The germline V gene has CDR1 DFQATT and CDR2 SNEGSKA (reference sequence). The CDR3 is 17 residues long.

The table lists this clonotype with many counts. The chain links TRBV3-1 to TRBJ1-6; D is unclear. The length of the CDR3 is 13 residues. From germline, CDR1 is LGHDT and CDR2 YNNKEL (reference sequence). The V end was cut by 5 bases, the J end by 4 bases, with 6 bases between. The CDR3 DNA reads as TGTGCCAGCAGCGTGGGGTATAATTCACCCCTCCACTTT. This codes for CASSVGYNSPLHF.

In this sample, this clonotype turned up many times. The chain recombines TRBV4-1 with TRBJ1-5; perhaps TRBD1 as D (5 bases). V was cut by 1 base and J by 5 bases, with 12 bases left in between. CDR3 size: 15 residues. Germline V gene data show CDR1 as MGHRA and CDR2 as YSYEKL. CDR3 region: CASSQVPPGDQPQHF. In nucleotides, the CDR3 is TGCGCCAGCAGCCAAGTCCCTCCGGGGGATCAGCCCCAGCATTTT.

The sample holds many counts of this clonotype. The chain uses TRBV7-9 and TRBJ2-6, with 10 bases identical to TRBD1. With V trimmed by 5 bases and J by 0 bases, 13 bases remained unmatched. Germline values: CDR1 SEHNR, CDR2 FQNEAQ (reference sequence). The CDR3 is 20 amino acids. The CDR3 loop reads CASSHSNLGQGISGANVLTF. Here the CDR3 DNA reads TGTGCCAGCAGCCATTCGAACTTGGGACAGGGGATCTCTGGGGCCAACGTCCTGACTTTC.

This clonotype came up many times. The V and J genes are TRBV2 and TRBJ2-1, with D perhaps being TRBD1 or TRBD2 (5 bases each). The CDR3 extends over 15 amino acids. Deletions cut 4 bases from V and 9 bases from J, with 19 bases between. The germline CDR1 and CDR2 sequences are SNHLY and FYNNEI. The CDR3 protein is CASSAGTPGRSEQFF. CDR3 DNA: TGTGCCAGCAGTGCCGGGACCCCCGGAAGGAGTGAGCAGTTCTTC.